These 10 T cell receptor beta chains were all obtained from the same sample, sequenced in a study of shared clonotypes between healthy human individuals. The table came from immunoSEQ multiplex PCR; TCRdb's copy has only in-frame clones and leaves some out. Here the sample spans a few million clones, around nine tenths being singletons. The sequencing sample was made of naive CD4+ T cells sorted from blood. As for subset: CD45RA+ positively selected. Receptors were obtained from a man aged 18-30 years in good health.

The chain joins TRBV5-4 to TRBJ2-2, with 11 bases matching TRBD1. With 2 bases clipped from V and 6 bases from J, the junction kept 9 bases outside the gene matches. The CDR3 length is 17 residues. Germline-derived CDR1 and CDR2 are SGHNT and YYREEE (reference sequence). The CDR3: CASSLSIGTGGPGELFF. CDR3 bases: TGTGCCAGCAGCTTATCGATAGGGACAGGGGGGCCCGGGGAGCTGTTTTTT.

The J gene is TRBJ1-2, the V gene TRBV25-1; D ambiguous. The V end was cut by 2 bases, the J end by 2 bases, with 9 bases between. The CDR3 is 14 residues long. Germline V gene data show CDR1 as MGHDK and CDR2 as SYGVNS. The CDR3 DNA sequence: TGTGCCAGCAGTGAAGTGGGGAGAAACTATGGCTACACCTTC. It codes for CASSEVGRNYGYTF.

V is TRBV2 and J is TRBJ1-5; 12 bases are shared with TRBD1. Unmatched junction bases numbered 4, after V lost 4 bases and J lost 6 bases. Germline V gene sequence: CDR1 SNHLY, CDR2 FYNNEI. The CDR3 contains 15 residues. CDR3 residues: CASSAGTGGSQPQHF. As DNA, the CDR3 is TGTGCCAGCAGTGCGGGGACAGGGGGCTCTCAGCCCCAGCATTTT.

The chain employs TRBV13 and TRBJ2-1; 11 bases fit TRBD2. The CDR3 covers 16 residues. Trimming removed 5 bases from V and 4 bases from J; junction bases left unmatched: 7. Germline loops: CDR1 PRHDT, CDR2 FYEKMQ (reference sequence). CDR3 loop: CASSGSSGRRYNEQFF. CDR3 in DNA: TGTGCCAGCAGCGGATCTAGCGGGAGGAGATACAATGAGCAGTTCTTC.

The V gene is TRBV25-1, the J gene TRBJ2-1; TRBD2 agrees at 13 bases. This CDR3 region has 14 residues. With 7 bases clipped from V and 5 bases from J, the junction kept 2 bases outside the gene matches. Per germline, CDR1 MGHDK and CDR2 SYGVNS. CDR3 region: CASIGTSGNNEQFF. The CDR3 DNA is TGTGCCAGCATCGGGACTAGCGGGAACAATGAGCAGTTCTTC.

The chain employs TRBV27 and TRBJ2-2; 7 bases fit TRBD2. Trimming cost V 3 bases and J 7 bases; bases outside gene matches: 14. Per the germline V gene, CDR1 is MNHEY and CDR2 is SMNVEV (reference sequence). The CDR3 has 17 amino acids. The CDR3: CASSFRAGSSGSGELFF. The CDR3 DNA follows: TGTGCCAGCAGTTTTAGGGCAGGATCTAGCGGTAGCGGGGAGCTGTTTTTT.

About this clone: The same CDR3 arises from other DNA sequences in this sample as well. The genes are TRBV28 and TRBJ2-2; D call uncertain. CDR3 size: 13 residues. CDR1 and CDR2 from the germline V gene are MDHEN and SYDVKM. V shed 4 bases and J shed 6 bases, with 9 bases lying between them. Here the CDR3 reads CASSSPGSGELFF. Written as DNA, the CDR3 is TGTGCCAGCAGTTCCCCCGGCTCCGGGGAGCTGTTTTTT.

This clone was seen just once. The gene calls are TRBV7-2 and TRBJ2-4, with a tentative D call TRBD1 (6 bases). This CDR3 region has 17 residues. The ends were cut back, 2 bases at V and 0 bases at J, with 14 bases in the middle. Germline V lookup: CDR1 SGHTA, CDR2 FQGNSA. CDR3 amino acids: CASSLKTGRGAKNIQYF. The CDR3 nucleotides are TGTGCCAGCAGCTTAAAAACAGGGCGTGGAGCCAAAAACATTCAGTACTTC.

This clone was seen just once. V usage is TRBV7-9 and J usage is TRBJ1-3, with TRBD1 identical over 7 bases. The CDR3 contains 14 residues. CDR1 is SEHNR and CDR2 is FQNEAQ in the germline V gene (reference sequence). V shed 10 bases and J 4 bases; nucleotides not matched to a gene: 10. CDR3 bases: TGTGCCAACTCTGGGACAGCCAAAGGAAACACCATATATTTT. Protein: CANSGTAKGNTIYF.

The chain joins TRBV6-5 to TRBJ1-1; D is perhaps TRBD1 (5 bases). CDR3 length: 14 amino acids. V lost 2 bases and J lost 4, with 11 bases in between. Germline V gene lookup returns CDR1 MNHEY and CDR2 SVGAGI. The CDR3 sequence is CASSYGDLGTEAFF. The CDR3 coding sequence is TGTGCCAGCAGTTACGGGGACCTAGGCACTGAAGCTTTCTTT.